This TCR beta chain was profiled in a study of sequential checkpoint blockade in melanoma (dated 2019 in TCRdb). About the investigation overall: Using 1:1 randomization, the trial assigned patients either to first-line nivolumab followed by ipilimumab (arm A) or to ipilimumab followed by nivolumab (arm B). Both trial sequences were followed by maintenance nivolumab. DNA from over 75 pretreatment melanoma tumor samples underwent TCRbeta immunosequencing. Some 20 patients had matched tumor biopsies taken before treatment and at week 13, after single-agent nivolumab (arm A) or ipilimumab (arm B). Roughly 80% of the matched pre- and post-treatment tumor biopsy pairs came from the same lesion.

This sample's treatment or condition label indicates: randomized to nivolumab then ipilimumab (arm A) or the reverse (arm B). Prior DNA-damaging chemotherapy had not been received by any trial patient. CheckMate 064, a randomized, open-label phase II trial of sequential checkpoint blockade, was the source of the samples, all of which came from patients with melanoma. Tumor TCR sequencing used genomic DNA from formalin-fixed paraffin-embedded (FFPE) tissue samples. Including cysteine and phenylalanine, the CDR3 has 13 amino acids. Of all the DNA, just the CDR3 is kept, 39 bases in frame from base 1. In the germline V gene, CDR1 corresponds to SGDLS and CDR2 to YYNGEE. The junction carries 14 bases between V and J, which are trimmed by 5 bases and 7 bases respectively. Findings and caveats that apply to the study as a whole: Larger, independent patient cohorts are needed to validate the response-prediction model that combines TCR metrics and mutation burden. Tumor T-cell fraction and clonality correlated with PD-L1 staining and CD8+ T-cell counts but not with mutational load. Among patients in arm A, the nivolumab-first arm, pretreatment tumor TIL clonality was associated with response (P = .04). Patients whose tumor T-cell fraction and clonality increased by week 13 were about 30 times more likely to achieve clinical benefit. Within-arm analyses of tumor T-cell fraction were constrained by small sample sizes and reduced statistical power.

This clone was detected only a few times. The antigen it binds to is not known. It has no much larger one-base neighbor in the sample; base qualities were not kept. TCRbeta CDR3 regions were immunosequenced from genomic DNA with the immunoSEQ Assay. Before high-throughput sequencing, genomic DNA was amplified using bias-controlled multiplex PCR. In the original analysis: To quantify the absolute abundance of each unique TCRbeta CDR3 region, the sequences were collapsed and filtered. Clonality was defined as 1 minus Pielou's evenness and was calculated using productive rearrangements only. To compute tumor T-cell fraction, TCRbeta template counts were normalized to usable DNA, with usable DNA estimated from several housekeeping genes. A previously published method was used to identify clones with significantly greater frequencies in on-treatment samples than in baseline samples. TCRdb limited this immuneACCESS table to in-frame rearrangements with V and J called. A share of clones is missing; checked studies link under half to unresolved V genes, and the rest is unexplained. For V, J and clone size, that table is used; D and trimming come from the DNA. The sample table shows several thousand clones, and 25% to 30% are seen once. Together, the top ten hold 9.8% of the sample.

The sequences come from tumor tissue (inferred from file names), collected from a patient given nivolumab and ipilimumab in sequence. The V and J segments used are TRBV9 and TRBJ2-3; the D gene is perhaps TRBD2, on 5 matching bases. The receptor was derived from a human donor with melanoma. The CDR3 region reads CASSELEGNTQYF. The nucleotides are TGTGCCAGCAGTGAATTAGAGGGAAATACGCAGTATTTT. Where the CDR3 stops, the reference TRBV9 and TRBJ2-3 genes take over; the full variable domain is DSGVTQTPKHLITATGQRVTLRCSPRSGDLSVYWYQQSLDQGLQFLIQYYNGEERAKGNILERFSAQQFPDLHSELNLSSLELGDSALYFCASSELEGNTQYFGPGTRLTVL.